Detailed here is one T cell receptor (beta chain). This sample includes further DNA sequences coding for the same CDR3. These data belong to a study of shared clonotypes between healthy human individuals. The V gene's germline CDR1 is SGDLS and CDR2 YYNGEE. This CDR3 comprises 15 residues. Trimming took off 0 bases at V and 4 bases at J, with 11 bases between the two ends. Libraries were prepared by immunoSEQ multiplex PCR; TCRdb keeps only in-frame clonotypes and omits some of them. The sample includes around 1.6 million clones, around 98% of them seen just once. The sequencing sample was made of naive CD4+ T cells sorted from blood. Documented subset: CD45RA+ positively selected. The V and J genes are TRBV9 and TRBJ2-1; no reliable D call. The source of this sequence is a man aged 30 to 39 in good health. The CDR3 nucleotides read TGTGCCAGCAGCGTAGTAGGAGTGGGGTACAATGAGCAGTTCTTC. Translated, it gives CASSVVGVGYNEQFF.